The T cell receptor beta chain described here comes from a study of vaccination and CD4 T cells after COVID-19. The treatment denotes: approximately 10-day PBMC culture with coronavirus spike peptide pools or control peptides (ViraFEST assay). The assay that was used to sequence DNA from cultured CD4+ T cells was the Oncomine TCR Beta short-read assay. TCRdb independently ran MiXCR on the PCR reads; one entry per CDR3 protein. The data hold about 13,000 distinct CDR3 sequences, with under 65% observed a single time. On this clonotype: Antigen specificity is unknown.

Source material: CD4+ T cells from blood, cultured in vitro. This sequence was found in a human donor who had recovered from COVID-19.

CDR3 sequence reads: CASSPWSGSNQPQHF. The CDR3 DNA sequence: TGTGCCAGCAGCCCCTGGAGCGGTAGCAATCAGCCCCAGCATTTT. The rearrangement links TRBV7-4 to TRBJ1-5; no clear D gene. The V end was cut by 5 bases, the J end by 0 bases, with 11 bases between. Germline assignment: CDR1 SGHVT and CDR2 SQSDAQ. The CDR3 spans 15 residues.